A selection of T cell receptor beta chains follows, all from one sample in a study of T cell changes during pregnancy in multiple sclerosis. The table came from immunoSEQ multiplex PCR; TCRdb's copy has only in-frame clones and leaves some out. The sample lists around 42,000 clones, more than 85% occurring once. The source was CD4+ T cells from peripheral blood mononuclear cells, collected in the second trimester of pregnancy. The source is a female donor in good health, enrolled as a control in a pregnancy study. CDR3s include the opening cysteine and the closing phenylalanine or tryptophan. A D gene is named only where the DNA matches it firmly. The size entry is marked missing in some rows and otherwise reads once, few, many or a size class.

DNA	CDR3	J	D	V	size	length
TGTGCCAGCAGTTACCTAGCGGGAGGGCCGCTTCATGAGCAGTTCTTC	CASSYLAGGPLHEQFF	TRBJ2-1	TRBD2	TRBV27	NA	16
TGTGCCAGCAGCCGCCCGGGACAAGCTATCTACGAGCAGTACTTC	CASSRPGQAIYEQYF	TRBJ2-7	NA	TRBV14	NA	15
TGTGCCAGCAGCTTGGGACAGGTCTCCTACAATGAGCAGTTCTTC	CASSLGQVSYNEQFF	TRBJ2-1	NA	TRBV5-5	NA	15
TGCGCCAGCAGTGAGAGGGGGCAGGGGGCCTCCTACGAGCAGTACTTC	CASSERGQGASYEQYF	TRBJ2-7	TRBD1	TRBV10-2	once	16
TGCAGCGTTGACGGGTCGACCCTAGCATACAATGAGCAGTTCTTC	CSVDGSTLAYNEQFF	TRBJ2-1	NA	TRBV29-1	NA	15
TGCGCCAGCAGCCCTCCGGGACTAGCGGGAGATTACGAGCAGTACTTC	CASSPPGLAGDYEQYF	TRBJ2-7	TRBD2	TRBV5-1	once	16
TGTGCCAGCAGCGTCGGACATCAAGCCAAAAACATTCAGTACTTC	CASSVGHQAKNIQYF	TRBJ2-4	NA	TRBV28	once	15
TGTGCCAGCAGTTATGGCGGGAGGGCCGGTGGCGAGCAGTACTTC	CASSYGGRAGGEQYF	TRBJ2-7	TRBD2	TRBV6-6	NA	15
TGTGCCATCAGTGAGCTAGCGGGAAACACAGATACGCAGTATTTT	CAISELAGNTDTQYF	TRBJ2-3	TRBD2	TRBV10-3	NA	15
TGTGCCAGCAGCTTTGGCCGCACAGGGAGCACTAATGAAAAACTGTTTTTT	CASSFGRTGSTNEKLFF	TRBJ1-4	NA	TRBV5-6	NA	17
TGTGCCAGCAGCCCACAAAGCGGGGGGCTAGCGGATGAGCAGTTCTTC	CASSPQSGGLADEQFF	TRBJ2-1	TRBD2	TRBV7-3	once	16
TGTGCCAGCGGCCTAAGACAGGGGCTAAATCAGCCCCAGCATTTT	CASGLRQGLNQPQHF	TRBJ1-5	TRBD1	TRBV2	NA	15
TGCGCCAGCAGCTTGGAAGTCGGACAGGGTTGGGATGAGCAGTTCTTC	CASSLEVGQGWDEQFF	TRBJ2-1	TRBD1	TRBV5-1	few	16
TGTGCCAGCAGCAAAACGACAGAGTGTAATGAAAAACTGTTTTTT	CASSKTTECNEKLFF	TRBJ1-4	NA	TRBV21-1	NA	15
TGTGCCAGCAGTTTATGGGCTGATACGTCCTATGGCTACACCTTC	CASSLWADTSYGYTF	TRBJ1-2	NA	TRBV28	NA	15
TGTGCCAGCCAAGCTGGGGCCCCCAATCTCTACGAGCAGTACTTC	CASQAGAPNLYEQYF	TRBJ2-7	NA	TRBV2	NA	15
TGTGCCAGCAGCGGGGAAAACATTCAGTACTTC	CASSGENIQYF	TRBJ2-4	NA	TRBV28	NA	11
TGTGCCAGCAGCCCAGGACAGGGCATCGACACTCTAGCCAAAAACATTCAGTACTTC	CASSPGQGIDTLAKNIQYF	TRBJ2-4	TRBD1	TRBV7-2	NA	19
TGTGCCAGCAGGGTCAGGGGACACTCTGGAAACACCATATATTTT	CASRVRGHSGNTIYF	TRBJ1-3	NA	TRBV28	NA	15
TGTGCTAGCAGCTCCAGGGGGGCGGTAGAGACCCAGTACTTC	CASSSRGAVETQYF	TRBJ2-5	NA	TRBV7-7	NA	14
TGTGCCAGCAGCTTGCTAACTGGAAACACCATATATTTT	CASSLLTGNTIYF	TRBJ1-3	NA	TRBV5-8	NA	13
TGTGCCAGCAGCGACGGGGTGGGAGGGTCCTACAATGAGCAGTTCTTC	CASSDGVGGSYNEQFF	TRBJ2-1	TRBD2	TRBV9	NA	16
TGTGCCAGCAGTCCCCTCGGCAGGGAGGGAACTGGCTACACCTTC	CASSPLGREGTGYTF	TRBJ1-2	NA	TRBV6-5	NA	15
TGTGCCAGCAGCTTAGCGGTAGTGGGAGATGGCTACACCTTC	CASSLAVVGDGYTF	TRBJ1-2	NA	TRBV13	NA	14
TGCGCCAGCAGCCGCGATCCGGGACTGGACTCCTACGAGCAGTACTTC	CASSRDPGLDSYEQYF	TRBJ2-7	NA	TRBV4-3	NA	16
TGTGCCAGCAGCCCCGGACTATGGAGCACAGATACGCAGTATTTT	CASSPGLWSTDTQYF	TRBJ2-3	NA	TRBV11-1	NA	15
TGTGCCAGCAGCTTAAACAAGGACAGGGGAATAGGGACCCAGTACTTC	CASSLNKDRGIGTQYF	TRBJ2-5	TRBD1	TRBV11-2	once	16
TGTGCCAGCAGCTTGGGGACAGGGAGGACTGAAGCTTTCTTT	CASSLGTGRTEAFF	TRBJ1-1	TRBD1	TRBV7-3	once	14
TGTGCTTGTGCATCGGGACTAGCAAAGTACAATGAGCAGTTCTTC	CACASGLAKYNEQFF	TRBJ2-1	TRBD2	TRBV10-3	NA	15
TGTGCCAGCAGCACGATGCGGGGGGGCCTCACAGATACGCAGTATTTT	CASSTMRGGLTDTQYF	TRBJ2-3	TRBD2	TRBV2	NA	16
TGTGCCAGTAGTATCCGACCCGAGGGGGCCTATGGCTACACCTTC	CASSIRPEGAYGYTF	TRBJ1-2	TRBD1	TRBV19	NA	15
TGTGCCAGCAGCCCCCTCCCAGGAAGCTCTGGGGCCAACGTCCTGACTTTC	CASSPLPGSSGANVLTF	TRBJ2-6	NA	TRBV27	NA	17
TGTGCCAGCAGCTTATATGCGGCCTCCTACAATGAGCAGTTCTTC	CASSLYAASYNEQFF	TRBJ2-1	NA	TRBV7-9	NA	15
TGTGCCTGGAGTGATTACGGGACAGAAAAAGAAAAACTGTTTTTT	CAWSDYGTEKEKLFF	TRBJ1-4	TRBD1	TRBV30	NA	15
TGTGCCATCAGTGAACAGCGGGGGGGCGTCATTAATGAGCAGTTCTTC	CAISEQRGGVINEQFF	TRBJ2-1	TRBD2	TRBV10-3	NA	16
TGTGCCAGCTCTAGTTGGGGCTCACCCCTCCACTTT	CASSSWGSPLHF	TRBJ1-6	NA	TRBV18	NA	12
TGTGCCAGCAGCCCCCGGGATAACTATGGCTACACCTTC	CASSPRDNYGYTF	TRBJ1-2	NA	TRBV6-5	NA	13
TGCAGCGCCCGAAGCGGGCCGAATGAGCAGTTCTTC	CSARSGPNEQFF	TRBJ2-1	NA	TRBV29-1	NA	12
TGTGCCAGTAGTGGACCTAGCGGTTCCTACGAGCAGTACTTC	CASSGPSGSYEQYF	TRBJ2-7	TRBD2	TRBV19	NA	14
TGTGCCTGTATGGGGCTACAACTGGGGGAGCAGTACTTC	CACMGLQLGEQYF	TRBJ2-7	NA	TRBV30	NA	13
TGTGCCAGCTCACCCGGCGGGGAAAAACTGTTTTTT	CASSPGGEKLFF	TRBJ1-4	NA	TRBV18	few	12
TGCGCCAGCAGCCAAACTCGAAGGGGGACAGGATCCACAGATACGCAGTATTTT	CASSQTRRGTGSTDTQYF	TRBJ2-3	TRBD1	TRBV4-3	once	18
TGCGCCAGCAGTCACCCTCGGTTTAGAAACAATGAGCAGTTCTTC	CASSHPRFRNNEQFF	TRBJ2-1	NA	TRBV23-1	once	15
TGTGCCACCGGTCGGAGCTCCTACAATGAGCAGTTCTTC	CATGRSSYNEQFF	TRBJ2-1	NA	TRBV6-6	once	13
TGTGCCAGCAGCTTCTTGCCGGGAGGGCAGCAAGAGACCCAGTACTTC	CASSFLPGGQQETQYF	TRBJ2-5	TRBD2	TRBV7-8	NA	16
TGTGCCAGTAGTTCCTCGGGGGGTTTGGACGAGCAGTACTTC	CASSSSGGLDEQYF	TRBJ2-7	TRBD2	TRBV19	once	14
TGTGCCAGCAGCTTATGGACTAGCGGGGTCTACAATGAGCAGTTCTTC	CASSLWTSGVYNEQFF	TRBJ2-1	TRBD2	TRBV7-2	once	16
TGTGCCAGTAACCGGGACAGCGAAGCTTTCTTT	CASNRDSEAFF	TRBJ1-1	TRBD1	TRBV19	NA	11
TGTGCCAGCAGCAGGGGACAGAAAGAGACCCAGTACTTC	CASSRGQKETQYF	TRBJ2-5	TRBD1	TRBV11-2	NA	13
TGTGCCAGCAGCCCGGGACTAGCGGGGGGGAGATACAATGAGCAGTTCTTC	CASSPGLAGGRYNEQFF	TRBJ2-1	TRBD2	TRBV5-4	NA	17
TGTGCCACCATACCGATTACGTCAGGTGAAGCTTTCTTT	CATIPITSGEAFF	TRBJ1-1	NA	TRBV6-6	NA	13
TGTGCCAGCAGCAAAGCTCTGGGCAGGGGGTCTTACAATGAGCAGTTCTTC	CASSKALGRGSYNEQFF	TRBJ2-1	NA	TRBV21-1	NA	17